This T cell receptor (beta chain) originates from a study of blood T cell repertoires in COVID-19. Sequenced by immunoSEQ multiplex PCR; TCRdb stores in-frame clones only, minus some. The sample carries 100,000 to 150,000 clones, around 83% recorded once. Trimming removed 3 bases from V and 0 bases from J; junction bases left unmatched: 10. The CDR3 has 17 amino acids. CDR1 is SGDLS and CDR2 is YYNGEE in the germline V gene. The genes are TRBV9 and TRBJ2-3, with 7 bases fitting TRBD1. The receptor was derived from a man aged 40-49 years with active or convalescent COVID-19. Sequencing was done on a sample of peripheral blood. The CDR3 here is CASSAHRGITSTDTQYF. In DNA form, the CDR3 reads TGTGCCAGCAGCGCTCACAGGGGAATCACTAGCACAGATACGCAGTATTTT.